This is a list of T cell receptor beta chains from one sample in a study of cytomegalovirus exposure and HLA in healthy donors. Sequenced by immunoSEQ multiplex PCR; TCRdb stores in-frame clones only, minus some. This table holds about 62,000 clones, approximately 75% found once. The sample was PBMCs. These receptors originate from a man between 60 and 75 years old in good health and CMV-seropositive. Both conserved end residues are part of each CDR3. Fields, in order: V gene, clone size, J gene, D gene, CDR3 length, CDR3 protein, CDR3 DNA. D genes are given only for firm matches. Size tells how often a clone was seen (once, few, many) or the class of an expanded clone, and some rows leave it out.

>TRBV19|few|TRBJ1-1|-|13
CASSMARGTEAFF
TGTGCCAGTAGTATGGCCAGGGGCACTGAAGCTTTCTTT
>TRBV5-1|-|TRBJ2-1|-|13
CASSPLLGNEQFF
TGCGCCAGCAGCCCCTTACTAGGGAATGAGCAGTTCTTC
>TRBV11-1|-|TRBJ2-5|-|14
CASSLGTVQETQYF
TGTGCCAGCAGCTTAGGGACAGTTCAAGAGACCCAGTACTTC
>TRBV7-9|-|TRBJ1-3|-|16
CASSLSTASSGNTIYF
TGTGCCAGCAGCCTCTCCACTGCGAGCTCTGGAAACACCATATATTTT
>TRBV28|-|TRBJ1-2|-|13
CAVTRDSGRGYTF
TGTGCCGTAACCCGGGACTCCGGACGGGGCTACACCTTC
>TRBV27|-|TRBJ1-3|-|15
CASSFREDSGNTIYF
TGTGCCAGCAGTTTTCGGGAGGACTCTGGAAACACCATATATTTT
>TRBV29-1|-|TRBJ2-1|-|21
CSVEDPFGTRGRRRERNEQFF
TGCAGCGTTGAAGATCCCTTCGGGACCAGGGGGCGCCGGCGGGAGCGAAATGAGCAGTTCTTC
>TRBV11-3|few|TRBJ2-5|TRBD2|14
CASSLEGGRETQYF
TGTGCCAGCAGCTTAGAGGGAGGGAGAGAGACCCAGTACTTC
>TRBV7-8|-|TRBJ1-1|-|14
CASSPREERGEAFF
TGTGCCAGCAGCCCCCGGGAGGAGCGGGGAGAAGCTTTCTTT
>TRBV7-8|-|TRBJ2-1|-|14
CASSLGLRDYEQFF
TGTGCCAGCAGCTTAGGATTACGGGACTATGAGCAGTTCTTC
>TRBV5-1|-|TRBJ1-4|-|16
CASSSGVRGMNEKLFF
TGCGCCAGCAGCTCTGGGGTTCGGGGGATGAATGAAAAACTGTTTTTT
>TRBV13|-|TRBJ1-1|-|15
CASSSYQVPNTEAFF
TGTGCCAGCAGCTCCTATCAGGTACCGAACACTGAAGCTTTCTTT
>TRBV10-1|-|TRBJ2-1|TRBD2|14
CASSESGRFAEQFF
TGCGCCAGCAGTGAAAGCGGGAGGTTCGCGGAGCAGTTCTTC
>TRBV7-9|few|TRBJ1-2|-|16
CASSLEGTGSNYGYTF
TGTGCCAGCAGCTTAGAAGGTACAGGCTCTAACTATGGCTACACCTTC
>TRBV10-2|-|TRBJ1-6|TRBD1|14
CASRGPGQVSPLHF
TGCGCCAGCAGGGGTCCGGGACAGGTCTCACCCCTCCACTTT
>TRBV6-5|-|TRBJ2-7|TRBD1|13
CASNGQGTYEQYF
TGTGCCAGCAATGGACAGGGGACCTACGAGCAGTACTTC
>TRBV12-5|-|TRBJ1-3|-|21
CASGFLQTTLLEGRNGNTIYF
TGTGCTAGTGGTTTCCTTCAGACTACCCTTCTGGAGGGAAGGAACGGAAACACCATATATTTT
>TRBV5-4|-|TRBJ2-3|-|14
CASSVQARTDTQYF
TGTGCCAGCAGCGTCCAAGCCCGCACAGATACGCAGTATTTT
>TRBV7-2|-|TRBJ1-5|-|15
CASSFRGGRNQPQHF
TGTGCCAGCAGCTTTCGGGGGGGCCGCAATCAGCCCCAGCATTTT
>TRBV11-3|-|TRBJ2-6|-|16
CASSLDMSSGANVLTF
TGTGCCAGCAGCTTAGATATGAGCTCTGGGGCCAACGTCCTGACTTTC
>TRBV10-2|-|TRBJ2-7|TRBD1|14
CASSRGQGWYEQYF
TGCGCCAGCAGCAGAGGACAGGGGTGGTACGAGCAGTACTTC
>TRBV29-1|-|TRBJ2-3|TRBD2|17
CSVAGSREQHSTDTQYF
TGCAGCGTTGCTGGGTCGCGGGAGCAACATAGCACAGATACGCAGTATTTT
>TRBV11-3|few|TRBJ2-1|-|15
CASSPDSGYYNEQFF
TGTGCCAGCAGCCCGGACAGCGGCTACTACAATGAGCAGTTCTTC
>TRBV27|once|TRBJ1-2|-|13
CASSSQGPYGYTF
TGTGCCAGCAGTTCCCAGGGGCCGTATGGCTACACCTTC
>TRBV7-2|-|TRBJ1-4|-|13
CASSFDRSEKLFF
TGTGCCAGCAGCTTCGACAGGAGCGAAAAACTGTTTTTT
>TRBV7-9|-|TRBJ2-7|-|14
CASSPGGTGYEQYF
TGTGCCAGCAGCCCAGGGGGGACCGGCTACGAGCAGTACTTC
>TRBV2|-|TRBJ2-5|TRBD1|17
CASRARTGGSRGETQYF
TGTGCCAGCAGGGCTAGGACAGGGGGCTCAAGAGGCGAGACCCAGTACTTC
>TRBV2|once|TRBJ1-2|TRBD1|14
CASSGQGLLYGYTF
TGTGCCAGCAGTGGACAGGGCCTCTTATATGGCTACACCTTC
>TRBV19|-|TRBJ1-1|TRBD1|13
CASGTGGNTEAFF
TGTGCCAGTGGAACAGGGGGAAACACTGAAGCTTTCTTT
>TRBV4-1|-|TRBJ2-7|TRBD2|15
CASSQDGLAGGRQYF
TGCGCCAGCAGCCAAGACGGCCTAGCGGGGGGAAGGCAGTACTTC
>TRBV4-1|few|TRBJ2-3|-|14
CASSQDHATDTQYF
TGCGCCAGCAGCCAAGACCACGCGACAGATACGCAGTATTTT
>TRBV20-1|-|TRBJ2-3|-|11
CSAYRADTQYF
TGCAGTGCTTACAGGGCAGATACGCAGTATTTT
>TRBV4-1|-|TRBJ2-1|TRBD1|15
CASSLDRGPYNEQFF
TGCGCCAGCAGCTTAGACAGGGGGCCCTACAATGAGCAGTTCTTC
>TRBV2|-|TRBJ1-6|TRBD1|16
CASRKDRGSYNSPLHF
TGTGCCAGCAGGAAGGACAGGGGATCCTATAATTCACCCCTCCACTTT
>TRBV7-9|-|TRBJ1-1|-|14
CASSFGHLNTEAFF
TGTGCCAGCAGCTTCGGACATCTGAACACTGAAGCTTTCTTT
>TRBV7-7|-|TRBJ2-7|TRBD1|13
CASSLDRGYEQYF
TGTGCTAGCAGCCTGGACAGGGGCTACGAGCAGTACTTC
>TRBV13|-|TRBJ2-7|-|14
CASSSSTGSYEQYF
TGTGCCAGCAGCAGCTCGACAGGTAGCTACGAGCAGTACTTC
>TRBV6-6|-|TRBJ2-2|TRBD1|15
CASSYSDRHTGELFF
TGTGCCAGCAGTTATTCGGACAGGCACACCGGGGAGCTGTTTTTT
>TRBV5-1|-|TRBJ1-1|-|15
CASSLSVAMNTEAFF
TGCGCCAGCAGCTTGTCCGTAGCCATGAACACTGAAGCTTTCTTT
>TRBV6-1|-|TRBJ1-1|-|15
CASSTRGGMNTEAFF
TGTGCCAGCAGTACTCGGGGAGGGATGAACACTGAAGCTTTCTTT